Below are 28 T cell receptor beta chains sequenced from a single sample in a study of T cell responses to AZD1222 COVID-19 vaccine. Profiling relied on immunoSEQ multiplex PCR, and the TCRdb table lists in-frame clones only, not all of them. Among about 93,000 clones, 70% to 90% were seen once, and the ten largest hold 6.3%. This specimen consisted of peripheral blood, obtained on day 0 of AZD1222 vaccination. These receptors came from an adult in good health.

This clone has a handful of counts. The chain employs TRBV19 and TRBJ1-4; D perhaps matches TRBD1 (6 bases). Germline CDR1 is LNHDA and CDR2 is SQIVND (reference sequence). The V gene lost 6 bases and the J gene lost 5 bases, with 10 bases spanning the gap. This CDR3 has 13 residues. CDR3 bases: TGTGCCAGTAGGCGCAGGGGCAATGAAAAACTGTTTTTT. It yields the protein CASRRRGNEKLFF.

The sample holds one count of this clone. V usage is TRBV11-2 and J usage is TRBJ1-3; D is unclear. CDR1 is SGHAT, CDR2 FQNNGV, per germline. The CDR3 length is 13 residues. V lost 5 bases and J lost 2, with 7 bases in between. The CDR3 sequence: CASSPPTGNTIYF. In DNA, the CDR3 is TGTGCCAGCAGCCCCCCAACTGGAAACACCATATATTTT.

J is TRBJ1-2 and V is TRBV6-6; no firm D call. The germline V gene has CDR1 MNHNY and CDR2 SVGAGI (reference sequence). Trimming removed 5 bases at V and 6 bases at J, with 4 bases between. The CDR3 contains 10 residues. The chain's CDR3 is CASSLNGYTF. DNA for the CDR3: TGTGCCAGCAGTCTAAATGGCTACACCTTC.

V and J are TRBV19 and TRBJ1-1; D might be TRBD1 (5 bases). Trimming shortened V by 5 bases and J by 0 bases, and 16 bases separated the two germline ends. CDR3 length: 16 residues. Germline V gene data show CDR1 as LNHDA and CDR2 as SQIVND (reference sequence). The CDR3 region has the DNA TGTGCCAGTAGTCTCTCACCGGGACGGATGAACACTGAAGCTTTCTTT. Translating it yields CASSLSPGRMNTEAFF.

The genes are TRBV19 and TRBJ2-2; D remains unclear. Between the trimmed V and J ends, which lost 0 bases and 7 bases, there was a span of 9 bases. There are 14 residues in the CDR3. Germline CDR1 LNHDA, CDR2 SQIVND (reference sequence). The CDR3 is CASSIDATYGELFF. CDR3 nucleotides: TGTGCCAGTAGTATAGATGCTACGTACGGGGAGCTGTTTTTT.

Concerning this clone itself: The junction departs from germline at one end; a sequencing error may be responsible. The chain uses TRBV7-7 and TRBJ2-1, with D tentatively TRBD1 or TRBD2 (5 bases each). Germline V gives CDR1 SSHAT, CDR2 FNYEAQ (reference sequence). The CDR3 totals 15 residues. The CDR3 nucleotides read TGTGCTAGCAGCCCCGGGACGGCCTCCTACAATGAGCAGTTCTTC. The encoded protein is CASSPGTASYNEQFF.

This clone has only a few counts. The CDR3 DNA follows: TGCGCCAGCAGCTTGGGCGACAGGGGGCCCCTCGGCACCGGGGAGCTGTTTTTT. Translated: CASSLGDRGPLGTGELFF. The V gene is TRBV5-1, the J gene TRBJ2-2; TRBD1 matches at 10 bases. Germline CDR1 SGHRS, CDR2 YFSETQ. V shed 0 bases and J 4 bases; nucleotides not matched to a gene: 9. The CDR3 length is 18 residues.

The V and J genes are TRBV14 and TRBJ1-2; D remains ambiguous. Germline V CDR1 and CDR2: SGHDN, FVKESK. Deletions cut 6 bases from V and 4 bases from J, with 12 bases between. There are 13 residues in the CDR3. CDR3 region: CASRPRDSYGYTF. The DNA for the CDR3 is TGTGCCAGCAGGCCCCGGGATAGCTATGGCTACACCTTC. Variable domain in full (rest from reference TRBV14 and TRBJ1-2): EAGVTQFPSHSVIEKGQTVTLRCDPISGHDNLYWYRRVMGKEIKFLLHFVKESKQDESGMPNNRFLAERTGGTYSTLKVQPAELEDSGVYFCASRPRDSYGYTFGSGTRLTVV.

This rearrangement joins TRBV2 to TRBJ1-1; 7 nucleotides agree with TRBD1. CDR1 and CDR2 from the germline V gene are SNHLY and FYNNEI. Trimming took 1 base from V and 5 from J; bases not matched to a gene: 7. This CDR3 is built from 15 residues. The CDR3, as DNA: TGTGCCAGCAGTGAAGTTTCAGGGGGATGGACTGAAGCTTTCTTT. Protein: CASSEVSGGWTEAFF.

This chain joins TRBV15 and TRBJ2-1; TRBD1 is a possible D gene (6 bases). The CDR3 is 13 amino acids. The germline gives CDR1 LNHNV, CDR2 YYDKDF (reference sequence). Deletions cut 5 bases from V and 8 bases from J, with 13 bases between. The CDR3 loop is CATSPGVRDEQFF. DNA of the CDR3: TGTGCCACCAGCCCAGGGGTGAGGGATGAGCAGTTCTTC.

The chain uses TRBV6-5 and TRBJ2-7, with 8 bases fitting TRBD1. V lost 7 bases and J lost 5; bases outside the gene matches: 13. The germline CDR1 and CDR2 sequences are MNHEY and SVGAGI. The CDR3 is made up of 15 amino acids. CDR3: CASTAGTGYVHEQYF. CDR3 bases: TGTGCCAGCACCGCTGGGACAGGTTATGTCCACGAGCAGTACTTC.

V usage is TRBV25-1 and J usage is TRBJ1-1; tentative D call: TRBD1 (5 bases). The CDR3 runs 16 residues. Germline-derived CDR1 and CDR2 are MGHDK and SYGVNS. V lost 1 base to trimming and J lost 0 bases, with 12 bases between them. The CDR3 loop reads CASSESTAPMNTEAFF. The CDR3 nucleotides are TGTGCCAGCAGTGAATCGACAGCTCCGATGAACACTGAAGCTTTCTTT.

The CDR3 nucleotides read TGTGCCAGCAGTTCCGGACAGGGGGCTGGCTACACCTTC. This codes for CASSSGQGAGYTF. This chain joins TRBV6-5 and TRBJ1-2, with 11 bases that match TRBD1. V lost 4 bases and J lost 7; bases outside the gene matches: 2. The CDR3 has 13 amino acids. Germline CDR1 is MNHEY and CDR2 is SVGAGI.

In its sample, this clone was seen once. This chain joins TRBV19 and TRBJ1-5; TRBD1 matches 8 bases. The germline V gene has CDR1 LNHDA and CDR2 SQIVND (reference sequence). J lost 4 bases, V lost 5 bases, and 4 bases had no gene match. CDR3 length equals 14 residues. The CDR3 sequence: CASSSRQGNQPQHF. CDR3 DNA sequence: TGTGCCAGTAGTTCTCGACAGGGGAATCAGCCCCAGCATTTT.

The rearrangement joins TRBV28 to TRBJ2-7; TRBD2 aligns across 8 bases. Germline trimming cut 6 bases from V and 0 bases from J; bases unmatched to any gene: 7. The CDR3 sequence is 15 residues long. Germline CDR1 MDHEN, CDR2 SYDVKM. CDR3 in DNA: TGTGCCAGCAGGCCTAGCGGGTTTTACTCCTACGAGCAGTACTTC. It encodes CASRPSGFYSYEQYF.

This clone was counted once. The V and J genes are TRBV5-1 and TRBJ1-3; 8 bases match TRBD1. Looked up from germline, CDR1 is SGHRS and CDR2 is YFSETQ. The CDR3 runs to 15 residues. After removal of 4 bases from V and 2 bases from J, the junction contained 5 bases not matched to a gene. DNA for the CDR3: TGCGCCAGCAGCCCTGGGACAGGAACTGGAAACACCATATATTTT. It codes for CASSPGTGTGNTIYF.

The rearrangement joins TRBV3-1 (or the pseudogene TRBV3-2) to TRBJ1-2; D unclear. This CDR3 spans 14 amino acids. Germline V CDR1 and CDR2: LGHDT, YNNKEL (reference sequence). V dropped 8 bases and J dropped 0 bases, with 13 bases sitting between them. The CDR3 protein is CASRAAKPNYGYTF. In nucleotides, the CDR3 is TGTGCCAGCCGGGCAGCCAAACCTAACTATGGCTACACCTTC.

The chain carries TRBV7-2 and TRBJ1-4; D uncertain. V was trimmed by 3 bases and J by 7 bases, leaving 9 bases between them. Germline CDR1 SGHTA, CDR2 FQGNSA. The CDR3 consists of 13 residues. CDR3 bases: TGTGCCAGCAGCTTCGGGGTGGGTGAAAAACTGTTTTTT. It encodes CASSFGVGEKLFF.

The chain joins TRBV15 to TRBJ2-7; 10 nucleotides match TRBD2. Germline V gene sequence: CDR1 LNHNV, CDR2 YYDKDF (reference sequence). The CDR3 is 14 residues long. V was clipped by 5 bases and J by 5 bases; unmatched bases: 6. The CDR3 nucleotides are TGTGCCACCAGCTCCGAAGCGGGAGGGGACGAGCAGTACTTC. It is translated as CATSSEAGGDEQYF.

This clone was counted a single time. This chain uses TRBV5-1 with TRBJ2-2; tentatively, D is TRBD2 (6 bases). V lost 3 bases, J lost 5 bases, and 11 bases lay in between. The CDR3 sequence is 14 residues long. The germline V gene has CDR1 SGHRS and CDR2 YFSETQ. The CDR3 coding sequence is TGCGCCAGCAGCTCCCAGCTAGCGACCGGGGAGCTGTTTTTT. Translation gives CASSSQLATGELFF.

The rearrangement links TRBV7-6 to TRBJ2-1; no clear D. CDR3 size: 14 residues. Germline lookup yields CDR1 SGHVS and CDR2 FNYEAQ. Trimming pared 0 bases from V and 5 bases from J, leaving 8 bases between. The CDR3 sequence is CASSLASSHNEQFF. CDR3 DNA sequence: TGTGCCAGCAGCTTAGCATCCAGCCACAATGAGCAGTTCTTC.

This rearrangement joins TRBV18 to TRBJ2-1, with 11 bases fitting TRBD1. V shed 3 bases, J shed 5 bases, and the junction held 9 bases outside the gene matches. Germline CDR1 KGHSH, CDR2 LQKENI. This CDR3 comprises 17 residues. CDR3 protein: CASSPGQGAGSHNEQFF. Written as DNA, the CDR3 is TGTGCCAGCTCACCTGGACAGGGGGCCGGGTCTCACAATGAGCAGTTCTTC.

The rearrangement uses TRBV7-2 and TRBJ2-1; perhaps TRBD1 as D (6 bases). Looked up from germline, CDR1 is SGHTA and CDR2 is FQGNSA. The CDR3 is made up of 15 amino acids. Trimming stripped 1 base from V and 4 bases from J, with 11 bases between. CDR3 protein: CASSLDQGKYNEQFF. The DNA of the CDR3 is TGTGCCAGCAGCTTAGATCAGGGGAAATACAATGAGCAGTTCTTC.

The chain carries TRBV5-4 and TRBJ2-4, with 8 bases identical to TRBD2. This CDR3 is 14 amino acids long. Trimming removed 4 bases from V and 3 bases from J; junction bases left unmatched: 3. The germline gives CDR1 SGHNT, CDR2 YYREEE (reference sequence). The CDR3 loop reads CASSPGGVKNIQYF. The CDR3 nucleotides are TGTGCCAGCAGCCCCGGGGGGGTCAAAAACATTCAGTACTTC.

This clone was seen only a few times. The V call is TRBV9, the J call TRBJ1-3, with TRBD1 as a possible D gene (6 bases). CDR3 length equals 14 residues. V lost 4 bases and J lost 3, with 11 bases in between. CDR1 and CDR2 (germline): SGDLS, YYNGEE. The CDR3: CASSSRGGGNTIYF. The CDR3 DNA follows: TGTGCCAGCAGCTCCAGGGGAGGTGGAAACACCATATATTTT.

The V and J genes are TRBV18 and TRBJ2-2; TRBD1 matches 10 bases. The CDR3 has 16 residues. Germline V gene lookup returns CDR1 KGHSH and CDR2 LQKENI. Germline trimming cut 1 base from V and 5 bases from J; bases unmatched to any gene: 4. CDR3 loop: CASSPLPGQGTGELFF. CDR3 bases: TGTGCCAGCTCACCACTTCCGGGACAGGGGACCGGGGAGCTGTTTTTT.

The chain links TRBV12-5 to TRBJ2-1; 8 positions match TRBD2. The CDR3 runs 15 residues. Germline values: CDR1 LGHNT, CDR2 FRNRAP. Germline trimming cut 3 bases from V and 7 bases from J; bases unmatched to any gene: 8. CDR3 protein: CASGFGGLGYNEQFF. CDR3 bases: TGTGCTAGTGGTTTTGGGGGACTAGGATATAATGAGCAGTTCTTC.

CDR3 residues: CSARGGGLTEAFF. CDR3 DNA sequence: TGCAGTGCTCGTGGGGGGGGGCTCACTGAAGCTTTCTTT. The chain has TRBV20-1 and TRBJ1-1; TRBD1 is a possible D gene (6 bases). CDR1 and CDR2 from the germline V gene are DFQATT and SNEGSKA (reference sequence). Trimming took off 5 bases at V and 4 bases at J, with 14 bases between the two ends. This CDR3 has 13 amino acids.